This T cell receptor beta chain was recorded in a study of blood T cell repertoires in COVID-19. Study-level information: The United States, Italy and Spain provided the acute and convalescent COVID-19 samples. Sources were T cells, B-cell-depleted T cells, or PBMCs; the material itself was cDNA or gDNA.

Original handling: Reference gene primer amplification gave estimated nucleated cell counts. Clones were sequenced by immunoSEQ multiplex PCR, and TCRdb holds only the in-frame ones, with some missing. Clonal size and the V and J genes are those of that table, whereas D and trimming came from the DNA. Altogether 57,000 or so clones are present, approximately 79% being singletons, with the ten largest covering roughly 18%. The CDR3 covers 16 residues. With 0 bases removed from V and 3 bases from J, the gap between germline ends came to 14 bases. CDR1 is MNHEY, CDR2 SVGAGI, per germline. The chain employs TRBV6-5 and TRBJ1-1; D may be TRBD1 (5 bases). The TCR sequence derives from a man between 60 and 75 years old with acute or convalescent COVID-19. Sequences were obtained from peripheral blood. The DNA for the CDR3 is TGTGCCAGCAGTTACTCGGAGGAGGGGTGGGACACTGAAGCTTTCTTT. Its protein is CASSYSEEGWDTEAFF.